This T cell receptor beta chain was identified in a study of T cell clonality in common variable immunodeficiency. Study conclusions and caveats: In common variable immunodeficiency, TCR beta chains reportedly carried fewer deletions and N-nucleotide insertions.

Germline loops: CDR1 SNHLY, CDR2 FYNNEI. The germline V and J ends were trimmed by 7 bases and 5 bases, with 14 bases remaining between them. The CDR3 has 14 amino acids. The data were produced by immunoSEQ multiplex PCR, yet TCRdb's version contains in-frame clones alone and is incomplete. This sample's clone table lists around 16,000 clones. A note on this clone: The antigen remains undetermined. The CDR3 end falls 3 residues outside the read, so it is completed with the germline J gene.

Sample: peripheral blood mononuclear cells. This receptor was obtained from a human donor with common variable immunodeficiency. The V and J genes are TRBV2 and TRBJ2-2; TRBD2 might be the D (6 bases). This chain's CDR3 is CASKFTSRTGELFF. The covered CDR3 bases are TGTGCCAGCAAGTTCACTAGCCGAACCGGGGAG.